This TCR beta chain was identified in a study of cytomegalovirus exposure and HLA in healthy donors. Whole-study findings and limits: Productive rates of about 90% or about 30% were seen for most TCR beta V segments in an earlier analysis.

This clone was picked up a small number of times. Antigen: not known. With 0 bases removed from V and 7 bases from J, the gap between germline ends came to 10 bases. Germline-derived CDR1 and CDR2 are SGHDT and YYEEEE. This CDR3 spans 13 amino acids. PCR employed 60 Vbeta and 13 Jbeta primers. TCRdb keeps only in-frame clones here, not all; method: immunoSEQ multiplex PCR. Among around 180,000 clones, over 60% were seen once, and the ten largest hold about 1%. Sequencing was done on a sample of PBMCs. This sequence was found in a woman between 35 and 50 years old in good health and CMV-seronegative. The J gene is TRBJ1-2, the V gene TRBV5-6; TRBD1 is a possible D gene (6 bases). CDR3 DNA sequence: TGTGCCAGCAGCTTGGATACAGGGCCTGGCTACACCTTC. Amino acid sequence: CASSLDTGPGYTF.